Listed below are T cell receptor beta chains from one sample, sequenced in a study of Ad26.COV2.S vaccination and SARS-CoV-2 variants. The table came from immunoSEQ multiplex PCR; TCRdb's copy has only in-frame clones and leaves some out. This repertoire shows about half a million clones, roughly nine tenths found once; its top ten account for roughly 1.7%. The material was peripheral blood, obtained in a trial of Ad26.COV2.S vaccine versus placebo. These TCRs come from a person aged 18-65 years who received the Ad26.COV2.S COVID-19 vaccine or a placebo. Each CDR3 is given with its conserved first and last residue.

>TRBV5-4|TRBJ1-4|18
CASSFNRDRGRIGEKLFF
>TRBV4-1|TRBJ2-1|18
CASSQDDRLAGAYNEQFF
>TRBV2|TRBJ1-1|14
CASSILTGNTEAFF
>TRBV6-2/TRBV6-3|TRBJ2-6|15
CASSYDSSGANVLTF
>TRBV5-4|TRBJ1-2|13
CASSYDRDYGYTF
>TRBV18|TRBJ1-2|15
CASSPRATGSNGYTF
>TRBV30|TRBJ2-4|13
CAWRVGGVNIQYF
>TRBV7-9|TRBJ1-5|14
CASSTGDSNQPQHF
>TRBV19|TRBJ1-5|13
CASSGGSNQPQHF
>TRBV18|TRBJ2-7|14
CASSPGRLTYEQYF
>TRBV5-1|TRBJ2-5|13
CASSLGGVETQYF
>TRBV2|TRBJ2-7|17
CASSEGNRGRWENEQYF
>TRBV6-5|TRBJ2-7|12
CASRTGLLEQYF
>TRBV5-6|TRBJ2-5|14
CASSLAQQEETQYF
>TRBV10-3|TRBJ1-2|14
CAISELSQNYGYTF
>TRBV6-2/TRBV6-3|TRBJ1-1|14
CASSPGAGDTEAFF
>TRBV6-6|TRBJ1-5|15
CASSHPDRGDQPQHF
>TRBV3-1/TRBV3-2|TRBJ2-7|11
CASSLSNEQYF
>TRBV28|TRBJ1-3|14
CASSVDRAGNTIYF
>TRBV27|TRBJ2-3|15
CASSFASVRTDTQYF
>TRBV3-1/TRBV3-2|TRBJ2-5|17
CASSPGLGAGGRETQYF
>TRBV10-3|TRBJ2-7|14
CAISPPGQRYEQYF
>TRBV11-2|TRBJ1-6|15
CASSFTGTGISPLHF
>TRBV6-5|TRBJ2-7|14
CASSSRTGNYEQYF
>TRBV11-1|TRBJ1-2|13
CASSPGGPYGYTF
>TRBV7-2|TRBJ1-2|14
CASSSRNQHSGYTF
>TRBV7-9|TRBJ2-7|13
CASSSPPRGEQYF
>TRBV7-6|TRBJ2-5|15
CASSLVAREQETQYF
>TRBV4-1|TRBJ2-2|12
CASSQTWGELFF
>TRBV7-2|TRBJ2-7|16
CASSLVHSGSSYEQYF
>TRBV6-1|TRBJ1-1|13
CASSDRAFSEAFF
>TRBV30|TRBJ2-2|15
CAWSGAGSYTGELFF
>TRBV14|TRBJ1-1|15
CASSRVQGSSTEAFF
>TRBV5-4|TRBJ1-2|15
CASSLPGTGFGGYTF
>TRBV6-4|TRBJ1-4|13
CAIPTECGEKLFF
>TRBV10-3|TRBJ2-1|16
CAISDSGLAGYYEQFF
>TRBV9|TRBJ1-2|15
CASSVVAGEGYGYTF
>TRBV19|TRBJ1-5|19
CASSTRVGQISISNQPQHF
>TRBV13|TRBJ2-5|13
CASSRGLAETQYF
>TRBV5-1|TRBJ1-2|14
CASRLPGQDHGYTF
>TRBV6-5|TRBJ2-7|13
CASSVQGSIEQYF
>TRBV7-9|TRBJ2-2|15
CASFRDSQNTGELFF
>TRBV30|TRBJ1-1|13
CAWSNNRNTEAFF
>TRBV7-3|TRBJ2-2|17
CASSTLGPPVSTGELFF
>TRBV15|TRBJ1-3|14
CATTHRSSGNTIYF
>TRBV28|TRBJ2-7|14
CASNPPAGAYEQYF
>TRBV7-2|TRBJ2-1|14
CASSLSRGSNEQFF
>TRBV21-1|TRBJ1-5|17
CASSKGDGEYVNQPQHF
>TRBV9|TRBJ2-2|15
CASSRGDLNTGELFF
>TRBV28|TRBJ1-6|15
CASSLGGSYNSPLHF
>TRBV20-1|TRBJ1-3|14
CSASSAGSGNTIYF
>TRBV6-4|TRBJ2-5|16
CASRSRFGERQETQYF